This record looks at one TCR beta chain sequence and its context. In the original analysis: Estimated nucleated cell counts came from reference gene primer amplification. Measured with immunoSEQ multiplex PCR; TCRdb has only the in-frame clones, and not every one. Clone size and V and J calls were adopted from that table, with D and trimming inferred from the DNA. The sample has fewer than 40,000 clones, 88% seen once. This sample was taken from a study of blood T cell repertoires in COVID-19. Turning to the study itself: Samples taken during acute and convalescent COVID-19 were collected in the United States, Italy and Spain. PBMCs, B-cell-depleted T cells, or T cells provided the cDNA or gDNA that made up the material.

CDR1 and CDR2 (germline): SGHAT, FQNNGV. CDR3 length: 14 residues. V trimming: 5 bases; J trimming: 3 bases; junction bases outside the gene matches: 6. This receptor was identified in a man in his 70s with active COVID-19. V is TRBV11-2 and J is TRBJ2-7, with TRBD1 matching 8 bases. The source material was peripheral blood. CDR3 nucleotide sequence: TGTGCCAGCAGCCACGGACAGGGATACTACGAGCAGTACTTC. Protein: CASSHGQGYYEQYF. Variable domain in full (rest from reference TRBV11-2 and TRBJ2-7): EAGVAQSPRYKIIEKRQSVAFWCNPISGHATLYWYQQILGQGPKLLIQFQNNGVVDDSQLPKDRFSAERLKGVDSTLKIQPAKLEDSAVYLCASSHGQGYYEQYFGPGTRLTVT.